The clone carrying this T cell receptor (beta chain) was found many times. As yet, its antigen is unknown. The data stem from a study of spatial heterogeneity in lung cancer. Study results and caveats: How many expanded intratumoral alpha and beta TCRs were present tracked the tumor mutation count, which was a count of nonsynonymous mutations. Estimates put coverage of tumor T cells roughly 7% for alpha and less than 15% for beta chains. The study found that ubiquitous and regional expanded TCR counts tracked ubiquitous and regional nonsynonymous mutations, respectively.

The time point is: sample taken at primary tumor resection. Whole RNA came from tumor, nontumor lung or frozen PBMC and was sequenced without being sorted. Germline V CDR1 and CDR2: MNHEY, SMNVEV (reference sequence). The CDR3 has 12 residues. V lost 6 bases to trimming and J lost 6 bases, with 11 bases between them. Each TCR cDNA molecule bore a unique molecular identifier. TCRdb processed the 5' RACE reads anew with MiXCR; each CDR3 protein has one entry. The sample includes 100,000 to 110,000 distinct CDR3 sequences, under 4.5% of them seen just once. J is TRBJ1-1 and V is TRBV27; D not certain. Sequenced material: lung tumor tissue, taken at surgery. The source is a male donor with early-stage non-small cell lung cancer. Here the CDR3 DNA reads TGTGCCAGCAGCATAGGCGGGGCTGAAGCTTTCTTT. Translation gives CASSIGGAEAFF.